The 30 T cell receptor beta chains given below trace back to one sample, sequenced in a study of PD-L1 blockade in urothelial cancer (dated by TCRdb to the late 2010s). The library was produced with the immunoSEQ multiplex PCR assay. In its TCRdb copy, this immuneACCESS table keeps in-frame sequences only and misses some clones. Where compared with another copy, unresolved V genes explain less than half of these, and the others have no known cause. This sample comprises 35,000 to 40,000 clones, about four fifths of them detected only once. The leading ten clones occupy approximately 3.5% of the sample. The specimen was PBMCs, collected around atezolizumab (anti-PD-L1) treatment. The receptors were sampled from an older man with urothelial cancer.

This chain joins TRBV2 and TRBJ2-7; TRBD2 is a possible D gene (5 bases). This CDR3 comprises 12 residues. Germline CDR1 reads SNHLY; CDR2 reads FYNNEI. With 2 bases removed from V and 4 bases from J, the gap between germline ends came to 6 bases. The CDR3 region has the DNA TGTGCCAGCAGTGAAAGGGAGTACGAGCAGTACTTC. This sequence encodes CASSEREYEQYF.

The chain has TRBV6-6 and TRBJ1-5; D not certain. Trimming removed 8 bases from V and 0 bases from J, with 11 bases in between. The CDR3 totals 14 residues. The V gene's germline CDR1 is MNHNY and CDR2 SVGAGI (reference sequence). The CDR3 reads CASSSGDSNQPQHF. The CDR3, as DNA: TGTGCCAGCTCCTCGGGAGATAGCAATCAGCCCCAGCATTTT.

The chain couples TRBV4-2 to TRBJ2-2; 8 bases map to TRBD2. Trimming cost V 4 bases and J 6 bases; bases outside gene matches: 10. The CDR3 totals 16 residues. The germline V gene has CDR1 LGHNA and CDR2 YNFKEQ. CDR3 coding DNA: TGTGCCAGCAGCCTCACTAGCGGAACACCCGCCGGGGAGCTGTTTTTT. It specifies CASSLTSGTPAGELFF.

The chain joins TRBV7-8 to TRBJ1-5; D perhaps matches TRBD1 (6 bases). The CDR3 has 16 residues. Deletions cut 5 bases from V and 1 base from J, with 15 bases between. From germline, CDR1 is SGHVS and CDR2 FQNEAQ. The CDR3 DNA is TGTGCCAGCAGCGCAATTCGGACAGAGAGCAATCAGCCCCAGCATTTT. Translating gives CASSAIRTESNQPQHF.

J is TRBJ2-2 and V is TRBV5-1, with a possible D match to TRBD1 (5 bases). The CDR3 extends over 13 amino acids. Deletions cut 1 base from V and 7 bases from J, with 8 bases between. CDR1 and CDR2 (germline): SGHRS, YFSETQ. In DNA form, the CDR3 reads TGCGCCAGCAGCTTGCAGGGTAACGGGGAGCTGTTTTTT. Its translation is CASSLQGNGELFF. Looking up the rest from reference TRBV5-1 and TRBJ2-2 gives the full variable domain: KAGVTQTPRYLIKTRGQQVTLSCSPISGHRSVSWYQQTPGQGLQFLFEYFSETQRNKGNFPGRFSGRQFSNSRSEMNVSTLELGDSALYLCASSLQGNGELFFGEGSRLTVL.

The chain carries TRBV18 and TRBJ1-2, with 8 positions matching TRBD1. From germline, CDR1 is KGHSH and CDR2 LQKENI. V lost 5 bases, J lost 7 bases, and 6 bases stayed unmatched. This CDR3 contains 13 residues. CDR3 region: CASSSDRVFGYTF. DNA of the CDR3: TGTGCCAGCTCATCGGACAGGGTCTTTGGCTACACCTTC.

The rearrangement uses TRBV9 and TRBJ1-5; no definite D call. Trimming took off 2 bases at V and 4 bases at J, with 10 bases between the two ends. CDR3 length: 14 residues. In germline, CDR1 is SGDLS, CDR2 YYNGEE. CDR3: CASSVPRPNQPQHF. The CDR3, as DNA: TGTGCCAGCAGCGTCCCGCGGCCTAATCAGCCCCAGCATTTT.

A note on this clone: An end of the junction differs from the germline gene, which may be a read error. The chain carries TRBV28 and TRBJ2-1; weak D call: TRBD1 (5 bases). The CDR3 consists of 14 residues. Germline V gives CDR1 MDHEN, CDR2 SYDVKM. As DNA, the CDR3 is TGTGCCAGCAGATTATCCCCAGGGTCCAATGAGCAGTTCTTC. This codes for CASRLSPGSNEQFF. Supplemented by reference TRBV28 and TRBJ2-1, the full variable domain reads DVKVTQSSRYLVKRTGEKVFLECVQDMDHENMFWYRQDPGLGLRLIYFSYDVKMKEKGDIPEGYSVSREKKERFSLILESASTNQTSMYLCASRLSPGSNEQFFGPGTRLTVL.

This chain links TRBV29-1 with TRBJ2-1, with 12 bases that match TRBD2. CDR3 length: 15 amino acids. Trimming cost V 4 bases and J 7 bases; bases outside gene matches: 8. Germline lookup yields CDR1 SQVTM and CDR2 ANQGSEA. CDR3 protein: CSVGSSGRARNEQFF. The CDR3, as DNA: TGCAGCGTTGGCTCTAGCGGGAGGGCGAGGAATGAGCAGTTCTTC.

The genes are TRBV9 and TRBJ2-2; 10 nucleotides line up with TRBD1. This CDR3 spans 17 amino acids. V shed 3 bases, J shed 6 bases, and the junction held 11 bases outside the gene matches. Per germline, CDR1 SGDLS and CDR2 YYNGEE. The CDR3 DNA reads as TGTGCCAGCAGCGCTGGGACAGGGGACAGGCGGCCCGGGGAGCTGTTTTTT. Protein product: CASSAGTGDRRPGELFF.

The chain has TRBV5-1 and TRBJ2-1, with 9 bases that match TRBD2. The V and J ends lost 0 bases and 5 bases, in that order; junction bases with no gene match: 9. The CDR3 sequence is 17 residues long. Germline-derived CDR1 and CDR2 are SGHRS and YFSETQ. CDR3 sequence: CASSLGGLAFLNNEQFF. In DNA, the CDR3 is TGCGCCAGCAGCTTGGGGGGACTAGCTTTTCTTAACAATGAGCAGTTCTTC.

The CDR3 nucleotides read TGTGCCAGCTCACCGAGGCAGGGGATTCCCGGGGAGCTGTTTTTT. Protein: CASSPRQGIPGELFF. This chain joins TRBV18 and TRBJ2-2, with a tentative D call TRBD1 (6 bases). The CDR3 is 15 amino acids. The ends were cut back, 3 bases at V and 6 bases at J, with 14 bases in the middle. The germline gives CDR1 KGHSH, CDR2 LQKENI.

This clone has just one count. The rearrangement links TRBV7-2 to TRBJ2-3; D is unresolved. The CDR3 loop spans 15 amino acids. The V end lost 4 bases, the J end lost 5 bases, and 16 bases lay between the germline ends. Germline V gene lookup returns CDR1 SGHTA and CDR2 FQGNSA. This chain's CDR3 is CASSSLQLTRDTQYF. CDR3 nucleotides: TGTGCCAGCAGCTCGTTACAGTTGACGCGAGATACGCAGTATTTT.

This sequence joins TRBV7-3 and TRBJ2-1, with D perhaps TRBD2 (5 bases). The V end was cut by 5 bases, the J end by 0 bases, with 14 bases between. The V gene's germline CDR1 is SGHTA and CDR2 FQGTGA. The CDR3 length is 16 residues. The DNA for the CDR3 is TGTGCCAGCAGCCTAATCCAGCGGAGCTCCTACAATGAGCAGTTCTTC. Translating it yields CASSLIQRSSYNEQFF. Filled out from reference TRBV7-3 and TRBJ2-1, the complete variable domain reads GAGVSQTPSNKVTEKGKYVELRCDPISGHTALYWYRQSLGQGPEFLIYFQGTGAADDSGLPNDRFFAVRPEGSVSTLKIQRTERGDSAVYLCASSLIQRSSYNEQFFGPGTRLTVL.

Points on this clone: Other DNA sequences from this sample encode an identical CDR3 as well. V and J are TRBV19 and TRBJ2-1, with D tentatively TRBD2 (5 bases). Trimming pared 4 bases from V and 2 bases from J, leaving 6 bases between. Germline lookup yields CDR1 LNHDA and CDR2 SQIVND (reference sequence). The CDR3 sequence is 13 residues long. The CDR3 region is CASSTGTYNEQFF. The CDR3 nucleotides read TGTGCCAGTAGTACCGGGACCTACAATGAGCAGTTCTTC.

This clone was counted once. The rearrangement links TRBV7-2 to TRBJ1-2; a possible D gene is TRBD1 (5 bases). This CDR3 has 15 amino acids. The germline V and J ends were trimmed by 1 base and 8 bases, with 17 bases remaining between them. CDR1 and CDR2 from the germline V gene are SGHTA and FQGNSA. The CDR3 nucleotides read TGTGCCAGCAGCTTAGGGGTCAGGGAAATACAGGGCTACACCTTC. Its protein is CASSLGVREIQGYTF.

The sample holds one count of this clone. The DNA for the CDR3 is TGTGCCAGCAGCCCTAGCGGGGGGGAGCAGTTCTTC. Its translation: CASSPSGGEQFF. The rearrangement uses TRBV11-2 and TRBJ2-1; 11 bases fit TRBD2. This CDR3 comprises 12 residues. The V segment lost 5 bases and the J segment 10 bases; nucleotides outside the gene matches: 1. Germline-derived CDR1 and CDR2 are SGHAT and FQNNGV.

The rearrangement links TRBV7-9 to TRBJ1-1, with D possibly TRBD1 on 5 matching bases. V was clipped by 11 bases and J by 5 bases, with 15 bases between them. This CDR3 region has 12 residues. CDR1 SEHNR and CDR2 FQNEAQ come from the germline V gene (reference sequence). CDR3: CAWGSGRTEAFF. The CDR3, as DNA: TGTGCCTGGGGCTCAGGTCGGACTGAAGCTTTCTTT.

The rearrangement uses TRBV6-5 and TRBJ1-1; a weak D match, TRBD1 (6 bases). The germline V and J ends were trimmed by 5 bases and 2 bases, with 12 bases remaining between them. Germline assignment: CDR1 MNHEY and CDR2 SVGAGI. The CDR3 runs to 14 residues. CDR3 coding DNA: TGTGCCAGCAGTCCCAGGGGCTTCAACACTGAAGCTTTCTTT. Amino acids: CASSPRGFNTEAFF.

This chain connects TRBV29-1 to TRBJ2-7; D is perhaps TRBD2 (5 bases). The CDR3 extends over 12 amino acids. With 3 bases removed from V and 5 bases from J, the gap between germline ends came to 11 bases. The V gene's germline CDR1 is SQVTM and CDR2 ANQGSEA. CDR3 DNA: TGCAGCGTTGAGGACTTTGGGGACGAGCAGTACTTC. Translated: CSVEDFGDEQYF.

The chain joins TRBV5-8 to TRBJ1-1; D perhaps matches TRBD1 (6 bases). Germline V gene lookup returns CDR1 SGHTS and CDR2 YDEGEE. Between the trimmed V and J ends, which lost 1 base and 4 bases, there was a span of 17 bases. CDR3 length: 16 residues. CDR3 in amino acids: CASSLIPGEGGTEAFF. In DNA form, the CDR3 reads TGTGCCAGCAGCTTGATCCCTGGGGAAGGGGGCACTGAAGCTTTCTTT. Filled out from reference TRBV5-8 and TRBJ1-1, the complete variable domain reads EAGVTQSPTHLIKTRGQQATLRCSPISGHTSVYWYQQALGLGLQFLLWYDEGEERNRGNFPPRFSGRQFPNYSSELNVNALELEDSALYLCASSLIPGEGGTEAFFGQGTRLTVV.

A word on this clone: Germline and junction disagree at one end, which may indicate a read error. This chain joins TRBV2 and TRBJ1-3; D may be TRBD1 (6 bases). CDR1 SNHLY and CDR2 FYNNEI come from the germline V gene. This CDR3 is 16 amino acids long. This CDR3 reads CASREGTPSSGNTIYF. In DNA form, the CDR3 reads TGTGCCAGCAGGGAAGGGACACCTTCCTCTGGAAACACCATATATTTT.

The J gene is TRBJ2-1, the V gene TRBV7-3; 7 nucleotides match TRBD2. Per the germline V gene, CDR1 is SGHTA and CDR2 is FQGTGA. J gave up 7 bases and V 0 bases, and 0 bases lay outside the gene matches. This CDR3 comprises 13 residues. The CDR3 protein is CASSLTGGNEQFF. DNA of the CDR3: TGTGCCAGCAGCTTAACGGGGGGGAATGAGCAGTTCTTC.

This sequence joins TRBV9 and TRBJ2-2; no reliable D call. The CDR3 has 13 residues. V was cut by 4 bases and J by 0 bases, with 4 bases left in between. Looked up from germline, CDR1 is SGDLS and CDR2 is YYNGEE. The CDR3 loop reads CASSPTNTGELFF. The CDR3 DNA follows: TGTGCCAGCAGCCCCACGAACACCGGGGAGCTGTTTTTT.

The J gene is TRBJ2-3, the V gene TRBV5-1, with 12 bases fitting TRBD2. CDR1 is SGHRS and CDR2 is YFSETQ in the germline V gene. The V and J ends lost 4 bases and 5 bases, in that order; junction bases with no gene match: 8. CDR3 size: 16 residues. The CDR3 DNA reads TGCGCCAGCAGCCCCAATCTAGCGGGAGGGGGAGATACGCAGTATTTT. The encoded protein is CASSPNLAGGGDTQYF.

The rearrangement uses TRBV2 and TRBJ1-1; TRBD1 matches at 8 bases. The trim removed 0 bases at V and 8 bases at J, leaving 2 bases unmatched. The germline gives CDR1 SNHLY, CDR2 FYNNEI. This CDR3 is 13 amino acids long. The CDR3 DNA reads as TGTGCCAGCAGTGAAGCCACAGGGGGGGAAGCTTTCTTT. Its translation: CASSEATGGEAFF. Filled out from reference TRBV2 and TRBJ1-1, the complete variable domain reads EPEVTQTPSHQVTQMGQEVILRCVPISNHLYFYWYRQILGQKVEFLVSFYNNEISEKSEIFDDQFSVERPDGSNFTLKIRSTKLEDSAMYFCASSEATGGEAFFGQGTRLTVV.

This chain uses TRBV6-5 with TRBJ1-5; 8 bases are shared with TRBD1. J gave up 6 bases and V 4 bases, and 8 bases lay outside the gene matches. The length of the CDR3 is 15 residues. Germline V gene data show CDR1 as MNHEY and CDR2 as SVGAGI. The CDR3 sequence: CASSLGQGSGQPQHF. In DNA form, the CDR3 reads TGTGCCAGCAGTTTAGGACAGGGTTCCGGTCAGCCCCAGCATTTT.

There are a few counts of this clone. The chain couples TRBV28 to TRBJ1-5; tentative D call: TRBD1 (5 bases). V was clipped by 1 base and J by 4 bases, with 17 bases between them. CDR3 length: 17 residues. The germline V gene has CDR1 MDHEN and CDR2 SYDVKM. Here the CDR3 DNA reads TGTGCCAGCAGTTTATCTACAGGCGGGGCTGTGAATCAGCCCCAGCATTTT. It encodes CASSLSTGGAVNQPQHF. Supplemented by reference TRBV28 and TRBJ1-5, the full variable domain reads DVKVTQSSRYLVKRTGEKVFLECVQDMDHENMFWYRQDPGLGLRLIYFSYDVKMKEKGDIPEGYSVSREKKERFSLILESASTNQTSMYLCASSLSTGGAVNQPQHFGDGTRLSIL.

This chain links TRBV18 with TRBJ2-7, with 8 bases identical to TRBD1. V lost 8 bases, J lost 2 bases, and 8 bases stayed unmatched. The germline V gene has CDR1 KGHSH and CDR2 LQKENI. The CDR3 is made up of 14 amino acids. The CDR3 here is CASTAGQGTYEQYF. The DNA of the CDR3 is TGTGCCAGCACTGCAGGACAGGGTACCTACGAGCAGTACTTC.

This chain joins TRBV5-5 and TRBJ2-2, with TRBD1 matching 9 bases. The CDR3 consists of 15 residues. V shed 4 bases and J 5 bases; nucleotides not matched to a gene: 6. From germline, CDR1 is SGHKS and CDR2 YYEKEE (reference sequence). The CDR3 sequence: CASSPGTGSTGELFF. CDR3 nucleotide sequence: TGTGCCAGCAGCCCCGGGACAGGGTCGACCGGGGAGCTGTTTTTT.